This TCR beta chain was found in a study of post-analysis software for immune sequencing data. This clonotype turned up a few times. The target antigen is unknown. cDNA libraries of TCR beta carried unique molecular identifiers. Each CDR3 protein gets one entry after TCRdb re-called the PCR reads with MiXCR. The sample records about half a million distinct CDR3 sequences, around 34% being singletons. Whole-study results and caveats: Normalized Chao1 diversity was significantly lower in multiple sclerosis patients than in controls. Under the F measure, samples that were prepared in one batch clustered strongly together. When patients were compared with controls, about 5 TRBV segments were more frequent, TRBV5-6, TRBV5-1 and TRBV20-1 among them.

The CDR3 totals 18 residues. Germline V gene data show CDR1 as MNHNS and CDR2 as SASEGT. The V segment lost 5 bases and the J segment 3 bases; nucleotides outside the gene matches: 13. This TCR derives from a girl under 18 with multiple sclerosis. Material: blood. The rearrangement links TRBV6-1 to TRBJ2-5; 12 bases align to TRBD2. CDR3 nucleotide sequence: TGTGCCAGCAGTAGGTTCTCACTAGCGGGGGGACTTAAAGAGACCCAGTACTTC. Amino acid sequence: CASSRFSLAGGLKETQYF.